A single sample is the source of the 27 T cell receptor beta chains below, sequenced in a study of Graves' ophthalmopathy and Graves' hyperthyroidism. RNA transcripts yielded amplified TCR beta CDR3 regions. Investigators did first-round RT-PCR with HTBI primers, then second-round multiplex PCR. A single record per CDR3 protein comes from TCRdb applying MiXCR to the multiplex PCR reads. The table records 500,000 to 600,000 distinct CDR3 sequences, less than 45% of them present only once. Sequenced sample: peripheral blood or thyroid tissue (not recorded which). Every receptor here comes from an adult man with Graves' hyperthyroidism.

V is TRBV19 and J is TRBJ2-3, with 10 bases identical to TRBD2. The junction had 3 bases not matched to a gene; V was cut back by 6 bases and J by 0 bases. The CDR3 runs 15 residues. The germline CDR1 and CDR2 sequences are LNHDA and SQIVND (reference sequence). The CDR3 DNA sequence: TGTGCCAGTAGAGCGGGGGGGCCCAGCACAGATACGCAGTATTTT. Its protein product is CASRAGGPSTDTQYF.

This clonotype was detected many times. CDR3 protein: CASSRGGGGETQYF. Here the CDR3 DNA reads TGTGCCAGCAGCCGGGGCGGGGGTGGGGAGACCCAGTACTTC. V is TRBV7-8 and J is TRBJ2-5; 7 bases map to TRBD2. CDR3 size: 14 residues. The germline V gene encodes CDR1 SGHVS and CDR2 FQNEAQ. Unmatched junction bases numbered 8, after V lost 5 bases and J lost 5 bases.

At least ten counts were recorded for this clonotype. The chain has TRBV6-5 and TRBJ1-2; 12 positions agree with TRBD1. The CDR3 is made up of 14 amino acids. J was trimmed by 8 bases and V by 6 bases; bases with no gene match: 7. In germline, CDR1 is MNHEY, CDR2 SVGAGI. CDR3 residues: CASSKGQGAFGYTF. The CDR3 region has the DNA TGTGCCAGCAGCAAGGGACAGGGGGCTTTCGGCTACACCTTC.

This clonotype has at least ten counts. The rearrangement joins TRBV7-2 to TRBJ1-2; D possibly corresponds to TRBD1 (5 bases). The CDR3 consists of 15 residues. Trimming took off 4 bases at V and 6 bases at J, with 18 bases between the two ends. The germline V gene encodes CDR1 SGHTA and CDR2 FQGNSA. CDR3 in DNA: TGTGCCAGCAGCTCACAAACCGGGGCGTTCAATGGCTACACCTTC. This translates into CASSSQTGAFNGYTF.

A note on this clonotype: A clone one base away is much larger, so this may be a read error. CDR3 bases: TGTGCCAGCAGCTTAGCCAGGGGGCAAGAAAAACTGTTTTTT. Its translation is CASSLARGQEKLFF. The V gene is TRBV7-9, the J gene TRBJ1-4; 8 bases align to TRBD1. The CDR3 spans 14 residues. CDR1 is SEHNR and CDR2 is FQNEAQ in the germline V gene (reference sequence). Unmatched junction bases numbered 2, after V lost 0 bases and J lost 8 bases.

Regarding this clonotype: One junction end does not reproduce the germline sequence, and a read error may be involved. The CDR3 region has the DNA TGTGCCAGCAGTTTAGCATCCACTTATAATAGCAATCGGCCCCAGCATTTT. The encoded protein is CASSLASTYNSNRPQHF. The chain combines TRBV12-3 or TRBV12-4 with TRBJ1-5; D unclear. The CDR3 totals 17 residues.

This clonotype was detected many times. The V gene is TRBV29-1, the J gene TRBJ1-5; no firm D call. The CDR3 length is 13 residues. The germline CDR1 and CDR2 sequences are SQVTM and ANQGSEA. V was clipped by 6 bases and J by 7 bases, with 16 bases between them. The CDR3: CSVARGRGQPQHF. CDR3 DNA sequence: TGCAGCGTGGCCCGGGGTCGAGGACAGCCCCAGCATTTT.

V and J are TRBV10-3 and TRBJ1-1, with TRBD1 matching 9 bases. In germline, CDR1 is ENHRY, CDR2 SYGVKD. Germline trimming cut 1 base from V and 5 bases from J; bases unmatched to any gene: 5. The CDR3 contains 15 residues. In DNA form, the CDR3 reads TGTGCCATCAGTGAGTTGGACAGGGGCAGGACTGAAGCTTTCTTT. Translated, it gives CAISELDRGRTEAFF.

Note on this clonotype: This clone may be a read error of a much larger clone one base away. This chain links TRBV19 with TRBJ1-1; a possible D gene is TRBD1 (6 bases). This CDR3 is built from 16 residues. V was cut by 5 bases and J by 5 bases, with 21 bases left in between. Germline V gene lookup returns CDR1 LNHDA and CDR2 SQIVND (reference sequence). This chain's CDR3 is CASSLGTHLRGTEAFF. The CDR3 nucleotides read TGTGCCAGTAGTTTGGGGACACACCTTCGAGGAACTGAAGCTTTCTTT.

As concerns this clonotype: This may stem from a read error, because a much larger clone lies one nucleotide away. The final CDR3 position lacks the conserved phenylalanine or tryptophan, pointing to a likely read error. V usage is TRBV7-4 and J usage is TRBJ1-5; 7 nucleotides match TRBD1. The V segment lost 5 bases and the J segment 5 bases; nucleotides outside the gene matches: 9. The CDR3 length is 15 residues. Germline values: CDR1 SGHVT, CDR2 SQSDAQ. The CDR3 loop is CASSVDAGGDQPQHL. In nucleotides, the CDR3 is TGTGCCAGCAGCGTAGACGCAGGGGGGGATCAGCCCCAGCATCTT.

This clonotype was seen repeatedly, ten times or more. This sequence joins TRBV7-9 and TRBJ1-2; 8 bases are a match to TRBD1. V lost 5 bases, J lost 7 bases, and 12 bases stayed unmatched. CDR3 length equals 15 residues. Germline CDR1 SEHNR, CDR2 FQNEAQ (reference sequence). The CDR3 region has the DNA TGTGCCAGCAGCCGCCATCTAGACAGGGGAAGTGGCTACACCTTC. This codes for CASSRHLDRGSGYTF.

The V call is TRBV19, the J call TRBJ2-7, with no clear D. Between the trimmed V and J ends, which lost 7 bases and 4 bases, there was a span of 11 bases. The CDR3 loop spans 12 amino acids. Germline V gene lookup returns CDR1 LNHDA and CDR2 SQIVND (reference sequence). This chain's CDR3 is CASTEDGYEQYF. The CDR3, as DNA: TGTGCCAGTACCGAGGACGGGTACGAGCAGTACTTC.

The chain has TRBV29-1 and TRBJ2-7, with D hard to call. The V end lost 6 bases, the J end lost 0 bases, and 15 bases lay between the germline ends. Germline assignment: CDR1 SQVTM and CDR2 ANQGSEA. The CDR3 is 14 amino acids. This chain's CDR3 is CSVNPTASSYEQYF. The CDR3 bases are TGCAGCGTCAACCCAACGGCGAGCTCCTACGAGCAGTACTTC.

This clonotype was recorded many times. The chain uses TRBV2 and TRBJ2-3; the D gene is possibly TRBD2 (5 bases). CDR3 size: 16 residues. Germline lookup yields CDR1 SNHLY and CDR2 FYNNEI. With 6 bases removed from V and 0 bases from J, the gap between germline ends came to 16 bases. DNA for the CDR3: TGTGCCAGCAGGGACGGACTCTCCGCTAGCACAGATACGCAGTATTTT. Translating it yields CASRDGLSASTDTQYF.

The chain employs TRBV20-1 and TRBJ2-3; D not resolved. Trimming left V 1 base short and J 2 bases short, with 10 bases between. Germline V lookup: CDR1 DFQATT, CDR2 SNEGSKA (reference sequence). CDR3 length: 14 residues. This CDR3 reads CSARGTFVTDTQYF. CDR3 DNA sequence: TGCAGTGCTAGAGGTACCTTCGTCACAGATACGCAGTATTTT.

This clonotype was counted ten times or more. V is TRBV5-1 and J is TRBJ2-7, with D possibly being TRBD2 (6 bases). The germline V and J ends were trimmed by 5 bases and 0 bases, with 12 bases remaining between them. This CDR3 region has 14 residues. In germline, CDR1 is SGHRS, CDR2 YFSETQ. The CDR3 loop is CASSLALDSYEQYF. The CDR3 nucleotides are TGCGCCAGCAGTCTAGCGTTAGACTCCTACGAGCAGTACTTC. Full variable domain (remainder filled in from reference TRBV5-1 and TRBJ2-7): KAGVTQTPRYLIKTRGQQVTLSCSPISGHRSVSWYQQTPGQGLQFLFEYFSETQRNKGNFPGRFSGRQFSNSRSEMNVSTLELGDSALYLCASSLALDSYEQYFGPGTRLTVT.

This clonotype was detected only a few times. The chain carries TRBV5-1 and TRBJ2-7; 13 nucleotides match TRBD2. The CDR3 is made up of 15 amino acids. Germline trimming cut 2 bases from V and 4 bases from J; bases unmatched to any gene: 3. CDR1 is SGHRS and CDR2 is YFSETQ in the germline V gene. Here the CDR3 reads CASSFGLAGVYEQYF. The CDR3 region has the DNA TGCGCCAGCAGCTTCGGACTAGCGGGAGTGTACGAGCAGTACTTC. Looking up the rest from reference TRBV5-1 and TRBJ2-7 gives the full variable domain: KAGVTQTPRYLIKTRGQQVTLSCSPISGHRSVSWYQQTPGQGLQFLFEYFSETQRNKGNFPGRFSGRQFSNSRSEMNVSTLELGDSALYLCASSFGLAGVYEQYFGPGTRLTVT.

This clonotype was seen a handful of times. The chain carries TRBV30 and TRBJ1-1; tentatively, D is TRBD1 (6 bases). This CDR3 spans 15 amino acids. CDR1 GTSNPN and CDR2 SVGIG come from the germline V gene (reference sequence). Trimming cost V 3 bases and J 1 base, with 15 bases left between them. This chain's CDR3 is CAWRDQTGPNTEAFF. The CDR3 DNA follows: TGTGCCTGGAGAGACCAGACAGGTCCGAACACTGAAGCTTTCTTT.

This chain joins TRBV9 and TRBJ1-4; no clear D gene. The V gene's germline CDR1 is SGDLS and CDR2 YYNGEE. This CDR3 spans 14 amino acids. Trimming removed 2 bases at V and 6 bases at J, with 11 bases between. The CDR3 is CASSVLPRDEKLFF. CDR3 nucleotide sequence: TGTGCCAGCAGCGTTCTACCCCGTGATGAAAAACTGTTTTTT.

The chain is built from TRBV2 and TRBJ2-7; 7 nucleotides match TRBD1. The J call is in doubt because the DNA end fits TRBJ2-1 better. The germline V gene encodes CDR1 SNHLY and CDR2 FYNNEI. The CDR3 is made up of 14 amino acids. The CDR3 nucleotides read TGTGCCAGCAGCCTACAGGGGTCCGGGAATGAGCAGTTCTTC. This encodes CASSLQGSGNEQFF.

The chain recombines TRBV6-1 with TRBJ1-4; D is unresolved. Germline CDR1 reads MNHNS; CDR2 reads SASEGT. This CDR3 is built from 11 residues. Trimming took 5 bases from V and 12 from J, leaving 10 bases between them. Written as DNA, the CDR3 is TGTGCCAGCAGTTTTACGGGTCAACTGTTTTTT. It codes for CASSFTGQLFF.

This clonotype was observed at least ten times. The chain employs TRBV20-1 and TRBJ1-6; TRBD1 aligns across 8 bases. Germline assignment: CDR1 DFQATT and CDR2 SNEGSKA (reference sequence). Trimming at V came to 5 bases and at J to 9 bases, leaving 15 bases not matched to a gene. This CDR3 contains 16 residues. Here the CDR3 reads CSARPGQGLGSSPLHF. CDR3 nucleotides: TGCAGTGCTCGCCCAGGACAGGGCCTGGGGTCTTCACCCCTCCACTTT.

This clonotype was observed a few times. V usage is TRBV27 and J usage is TRBJ1-2; D is uncertain. The CDR3 is 14 residues long. Germline V gene sequence: CDR1 MNHEY, CDR2 SMNVEV (reference sequence). Trimming shortened V by 6 bases and J by 2 bases, and 13 bases separated the two germline ends. The CDR3 region is CASRREDGNYGYTF. DNA of the CDR3: TGTGCCAGCAGGAGGGAAGACGGGAACTATGGCTACACCTTC.

The chain employs TRBV15 and TRBJ2-1; tentative D call: TRBD1 (8 bases). CDR3 length equals 14 residues. Looked up from germline, CDR1 is LNHNV and CDR2 is YYDKDF (reference sequence). V was clipped by 7 bases and J by 2 bases, with 12 bases between them. This CDR3 reads CATNRGGTYNEQFF. CDR3 nucleotides: TGTGCCACCAACAGGGGGGGTACCTACAATGAGCAGTTCTTC.

Only a few counts were recorded for this clonotype. V gene TRBV24-1 combines with J gene TRBJ2-7; a possible D gene is TRBD1 (6 bases). Germline V lookup: CDR1 KGHDR, CDR2 SFDVKD. V lost 3 bases, J lost 6 bases, and 23 bases lay in between. The CDR3 spans 17 residues. CDR3 nucleotides: TGTGCCACCAGTGATGCAAAACCTGGGACACGTTACGGCGAGCAGTACTTC. Translation: CATSDAKPGTRYGEQYF.

The chain has TRBV20-1 and TRBJ1-5; maybe TRBD1 (5 bases). CDR3 length equals 15 residues. Germline CDR1 DFQATT, CDR2 SNEGSKA (reference sequence). The ends were cut back, 6 bases at V and 1 base at J, with 16 bases in the middle. The CDR3 spells CSAVPSGGSNQPQHF. DNA for the CDR3: TGCAGTGCGGTTCCTAGCGGGGGAAGCAATCAGCCCCAGCATTTT.

Concerning this clonotype itself: An end of the junction differs from the germline gene, which may be a read error. V gene TRBV12-3 or TRBV12-4 combines with J gene TRBJ2-2; 13 bases are a match to TRBD2. This CDR3 has 17 residues. CDR3 nucleotide sequence: TGTGCCATCAGTCATGGGACTAGCGGGGCGGACACCGGGGAGCTGTTTTTT. Its protein product is CAISHGTSGADTGELFF.